The present TCR beta chain was sequenced within a study of T-cell reconstitution after alpha-beta-depleted transplantation in children (dated by TCRdb to about 2016). Study-level background: T-cell immune reconstitution after TCRalphabeta/CD19-depleted allogeneic hematopoietic cell transplantation in children was quantitatively tracked in the study by means of TCR repertoire profiling.

CDR1 and CDR2, looked up from the germline V gene, are MNHEY and SVGEGT. The CDR3 starts with the cysteine, ends with the phenylalanine, and has 14 residues. Of all the DNA, just the CDR3 is kept, 42 bases in frame from base 1. A distance of 20 bases separates the germline ends of V and J, which lose 7 bases and 8 bases respectively. In regard to this clonotype: Its cognate antigen has yet to be identified. Per-nucleotide qualities are absent, and no much larger clonotype sits a single base away.

The library was built by means of PCR. These reads were obtained on an Illumina HiSeq 2500. TCR library preparation used molecular barcoding, with unique molecular identifiers applied to normalize quantification of the TCRbeta repertoire. The raw public reads went through TCRdb reprocessing: fastp at Q25, MiXCR clone calling, in-frame beta chains kept. Rows with one shared CDR3 protein collapse into an entry with the most common genes and DNA. This sample lists about 540,000 distinct CDR3 sequences; around 20% were detected once. 3.3% of the sample is taken by the ten largest. Recombination linked TRBV6-2 or TRBV6-3 to TRBJ1-2; the D gene is perhaps TRBD1, from 6 matching bases. This clonotype originated in a human donor who donated a stem cell graft to a child with acute lymphoblastic leukemia. The starting material was PBMCs from the stem cell graft donor, obtained from the stem cell graft. The bases are TGTGCCAGCACCTTTTCGACAGGCACTGAGGGCTACACCTTC. It translates as CASTFSTGTEGYTF.